This T cell receptor (beta chain) was captured by sequencing in a study of beta chain features in type 1 diabetes. Isolated RNA was reverse transcribed in full, so expressed TCRB transcripts were sequenced. Clones were sequenced by immunoSEQ multiplex PCR, and TCRdb holds only the in-frame ones, with some missing. The table lists approximately 150,000 clones, 63% of them singletons. The CDR3 spans 14 residues. From germline, CDR1 is SEHNR and CDR2 FQNEAQ (reference sequence). V was clipped by 1 base and J by 4 bases; unmatched bases: 2. As to this clone: Its antigen remains unidentified.

Findings and caveats of the study: Patients with Type 1 diabetes showed moderately but significantly shorter TCRB CDR3s in all four CD4+ subsets.

The specimen was naive CD4+ T cells from blood. The chain uses TRBV7-9 and TRBJ2-3; 7 bases map to TRBD1. This clonotype originated in a young man with type 1 diabetes. The CDR3 sequence is CASSLGQGADTQYF. The CDR3 DNA sequence: TGTGCCAGCAGCTTAGGACAGGGCGCAGATACGCAGTATTTT. The full variable domain, completed using reference TRBV7-9 and TRBJ2-3, is DTGVSQNPRHKITKRGQNVTFRCDPISEHNRLYWYRQTLGQGPEFLTYFQNEAQLEKSRLLSDRFSAERPKGSFSTLEIQRTEQGDSAMYLCASSLGQGADTQYFGPGTRLTVL.